This TCR beta chain stems from a study of human T cells and chemical hapten exposure. Background on the study: For sensitization, 2% DPC was applied to a 2 cm by 2 cm patch of upper inner arm skin. Alopecia areata, totalis or universalis was found in mostly female patients. General study findings and limits: Donors were affected by alopecia, so their immune reaction might vary from that of healthy individuals.

Noted time point: pre-sensitization, week 0. Treatment indicated: therapeutic diphenylcyclopropenone sensitization with weekly scalp DPC. The table lists this clonotype with a few counts. The antigen is not known. What the library attached to individual cDNA molecules were unique molecular identifiers. TCRdb used MiXCR to reprocess the RACE reads, holding one entry per CDR3 protein. The sample contains more than 75,000 distinct CDR3 sequences, around 9.5% of which appear only once. The CDR3 runs to 15 residues. Germline lookup yields CDR1 DFQATT and CDR2 SNEGSKA (reference sequence). The V and J ends lost 0 bases and 2 bases respectively, with 11 bases between them.

The source of this sequence is a woman in her forties with alopecia areata. Some clones in this sample may be carry-over from other donors' samples. This specimen was whole blood, taken in connection with sensitization to the hapten diphenylcyclopropenone (DPC). The genes are TRBV20-1 and TRBJ1-5; TRBD1 might be the D (5 bases). This CDR3 reads CSARDPGAGNQPQHF. The CDR3 DNA follows: TGCAGTGCTAGAGATCCCGGGGCCGGCAATCAGCCCCAGCATTTT.